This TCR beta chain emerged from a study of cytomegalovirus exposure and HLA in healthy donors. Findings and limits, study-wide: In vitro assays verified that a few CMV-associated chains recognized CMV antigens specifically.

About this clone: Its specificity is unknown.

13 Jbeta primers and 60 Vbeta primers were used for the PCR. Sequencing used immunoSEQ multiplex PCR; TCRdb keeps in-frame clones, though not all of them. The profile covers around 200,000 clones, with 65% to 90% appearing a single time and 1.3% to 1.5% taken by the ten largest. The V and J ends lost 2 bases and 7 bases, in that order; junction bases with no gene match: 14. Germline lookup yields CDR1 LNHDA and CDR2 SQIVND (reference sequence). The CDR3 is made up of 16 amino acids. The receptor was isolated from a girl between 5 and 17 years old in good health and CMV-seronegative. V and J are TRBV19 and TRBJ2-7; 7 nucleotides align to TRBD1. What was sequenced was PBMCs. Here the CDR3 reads CASSIRGQSPFLEQYF. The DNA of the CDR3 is TGTGCCAGTAGTATAAGGGGGCAGTCCCCTTTTCTGGAGCAGTACTTC.